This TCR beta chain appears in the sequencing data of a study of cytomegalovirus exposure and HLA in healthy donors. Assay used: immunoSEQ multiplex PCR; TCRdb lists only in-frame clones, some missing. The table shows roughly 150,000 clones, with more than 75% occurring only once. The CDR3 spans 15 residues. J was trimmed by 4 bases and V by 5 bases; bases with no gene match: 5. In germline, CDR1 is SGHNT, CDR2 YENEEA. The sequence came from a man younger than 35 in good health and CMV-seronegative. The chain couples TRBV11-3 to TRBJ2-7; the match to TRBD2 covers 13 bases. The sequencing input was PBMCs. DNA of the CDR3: TGTGCCAGCAGCGACGGACTAGCGGGAGTTTACGAGCAGTACTTC. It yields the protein CASSDGLAGVYEQYF.